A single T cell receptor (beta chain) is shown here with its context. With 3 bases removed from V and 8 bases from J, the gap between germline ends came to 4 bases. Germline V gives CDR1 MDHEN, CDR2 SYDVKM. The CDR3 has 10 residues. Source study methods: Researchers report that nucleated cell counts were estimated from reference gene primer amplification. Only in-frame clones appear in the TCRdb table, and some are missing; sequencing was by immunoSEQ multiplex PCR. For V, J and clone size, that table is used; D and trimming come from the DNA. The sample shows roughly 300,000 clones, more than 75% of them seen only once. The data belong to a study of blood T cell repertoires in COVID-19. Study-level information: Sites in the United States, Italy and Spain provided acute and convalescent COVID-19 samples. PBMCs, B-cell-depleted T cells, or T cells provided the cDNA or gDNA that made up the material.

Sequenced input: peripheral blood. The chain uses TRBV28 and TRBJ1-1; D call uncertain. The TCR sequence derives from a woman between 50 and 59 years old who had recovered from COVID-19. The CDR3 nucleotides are TGTGCCAGCAGTTTGCGAGAAGCTTTCTTT. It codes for CASSLREAFF.